This TCR beta chain was recorded in a study of blood T cell repertoires in COVID-19. Across the study: The samples span acute and convalescent COVID-19 from the United States, Italy and Spain. From T cells, B-cell-depleted T cells, or PBMCs came the material, which was cDNA or gDNA.

Looked up from germline, CDR1 is MDHEN and CDR2 is SYDVKM. The CDR3 loop spans 15 amino acids. V was pared by 3 bases and J by 5 bases, with 3 bases of the junction left unmatched. Authors' data handling: Reference gene primers were amplified, and this amplification served to estimate nucleated cell counts. Measured with immunoSEQ multiplex PCR; TCRdb has only the in-frame clones, and not every one. From that table come the V and J calls and clone size; the DNA was used to work out D and trimming. The sample gives about 35,000 clones, about 89% of which show up once; 10% is in the top ten. Of note for this clone: Distinct nucleotide sequences in the sample also encode this CDR3.

The clonotype comes from an elderly man with active COVID-19. Source material: peripheral blood. The rearrangement uses TRBV28 and TRBJ2-2, with TRBD1 matching 10 bases. The CDR3, as DNA: TGTGCCAGCAGTTTGGGGGGACAGGGGACCGGGGAGCTGTTTTTT. Translated, it gives CASSLGGQGTGELFF.